This TCR beta chain appears in the sequencing data of a study of blood T cell repertoires in COVID-19. The CDR3 spans 14 residues. V shed 5 bases and J shed 1 base, with 11 bases lying between them. Germline-derived CDR1 and CDR2 are MNHNY and SVGAGI (reference sequence). Profiled with immunoSEQ multiplex PCR; TCRdb holds only in-frame clones, not every one. The repertoire holds about 240,000 clones, with 87% as singletons. Material: peripheral blood. The rearrangement uses TRBV6-6 and TRBJ1-2; TRBD1 might be the D (6 bases). The clonotype originates from a man in his 60s who had recovered from COVID-19. The chain's CDR3 is CASSKGVGNYGYTF. The CDR3 DNA sequence: TGTGCCAGCAGTAAGGGGGTGGGTAACTATGGCTACACCTTC.